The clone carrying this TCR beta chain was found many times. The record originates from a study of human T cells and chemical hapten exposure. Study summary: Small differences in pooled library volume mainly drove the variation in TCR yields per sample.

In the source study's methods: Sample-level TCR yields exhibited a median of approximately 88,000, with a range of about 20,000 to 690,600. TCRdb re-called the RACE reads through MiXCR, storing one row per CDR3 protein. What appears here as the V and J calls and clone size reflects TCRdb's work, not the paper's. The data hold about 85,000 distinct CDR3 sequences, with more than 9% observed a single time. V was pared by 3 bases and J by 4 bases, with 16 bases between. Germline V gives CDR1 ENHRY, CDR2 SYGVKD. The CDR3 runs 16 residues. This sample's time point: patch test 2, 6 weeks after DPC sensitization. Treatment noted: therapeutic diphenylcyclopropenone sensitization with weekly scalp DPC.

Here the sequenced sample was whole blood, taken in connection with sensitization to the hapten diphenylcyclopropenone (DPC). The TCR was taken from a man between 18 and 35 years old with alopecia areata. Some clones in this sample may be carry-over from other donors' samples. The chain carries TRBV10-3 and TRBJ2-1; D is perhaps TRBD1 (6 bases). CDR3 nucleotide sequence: TGTGCCATCAGTGAAGGTTTACAGGGTCTATACAATGAGCAGTTCTTC. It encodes CAISEGLQGLYNEQFF.